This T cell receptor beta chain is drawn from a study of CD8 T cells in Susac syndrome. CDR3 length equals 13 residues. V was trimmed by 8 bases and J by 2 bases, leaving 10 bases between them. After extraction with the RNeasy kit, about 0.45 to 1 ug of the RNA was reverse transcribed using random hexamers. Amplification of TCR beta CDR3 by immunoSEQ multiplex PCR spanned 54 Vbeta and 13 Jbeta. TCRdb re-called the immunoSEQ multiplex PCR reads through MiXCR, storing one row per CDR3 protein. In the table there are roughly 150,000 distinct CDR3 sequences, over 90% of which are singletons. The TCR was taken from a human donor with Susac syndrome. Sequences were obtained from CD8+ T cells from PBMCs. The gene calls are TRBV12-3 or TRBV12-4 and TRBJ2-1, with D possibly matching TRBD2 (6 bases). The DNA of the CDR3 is TGTGCCAGCGGCGGGACTGCCTACAATGAGCAGTTCTTC. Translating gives CASGGTAYNEQFF.